This T cell receptor beta chain was identified during a study of blood T cell repertoires in COVID-19. For the study at large: Spain, Italy and the United States supplied samples that represented acute and convalescent COVID-19. Sample material is recorded as cDNA or gDNA derived from T cells, B-cell-depleted T cells, or PBMCs.

Original handling: Amplifying reference gene primers gave estimates of nucleated cell counts. The protocol was immunoSEQ multiplex PCR, while the TCRdb copy is restricted to in-frame clones and leaves out a portion. The DNA gave D and trimming, while V, J and clone size come from that table. The sample records 380,000 or so clones, more than 80% being singletons. The CDR3 runs 14 residues. The germline gives CDR1 MNHEY, CDR2 SVGEGT. V was cut by 2 bases and J by 3 bases, with 8 bases left in between. This clone was seen only a few times. The sequenced material came from peripheral blood. This TCR came from a man aged 40-55 years with acute or convalescent COVID-19. This chain connects TRBV6-2 or TRBV6-3 to TRBJ1-5; D is possibly TRBD1 (5 bases). The CDR3 loop is CASSYQGFNQPQHF. For the CDR3, the DNA is TGTGCCAGCAGTTACCAGGGATTCAATCAGCCCCAGCATTTT.